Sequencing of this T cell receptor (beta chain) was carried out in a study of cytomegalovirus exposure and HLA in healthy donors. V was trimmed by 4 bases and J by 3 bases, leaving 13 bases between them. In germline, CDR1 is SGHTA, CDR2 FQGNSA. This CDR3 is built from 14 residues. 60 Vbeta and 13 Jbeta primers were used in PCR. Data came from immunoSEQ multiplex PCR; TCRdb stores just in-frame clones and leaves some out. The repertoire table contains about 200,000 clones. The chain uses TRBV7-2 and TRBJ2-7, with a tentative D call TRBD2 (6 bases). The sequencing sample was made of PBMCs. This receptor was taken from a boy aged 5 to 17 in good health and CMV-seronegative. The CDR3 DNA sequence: TGTGCCAGCAGCTCCGGAGGGACTCTCTACGAGCAGTACTTC. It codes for CASSSGGTLYEQYF.